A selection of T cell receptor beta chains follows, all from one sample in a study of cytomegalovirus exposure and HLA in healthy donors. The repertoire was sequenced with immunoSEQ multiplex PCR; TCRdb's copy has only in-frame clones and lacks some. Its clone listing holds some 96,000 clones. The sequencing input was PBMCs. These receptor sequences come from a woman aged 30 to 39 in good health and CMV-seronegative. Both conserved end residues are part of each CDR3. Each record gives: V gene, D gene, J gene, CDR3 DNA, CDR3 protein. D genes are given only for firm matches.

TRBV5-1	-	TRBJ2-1	TGCGCCAGCAGCTTGGTTTCCGGGGACTACAATGAGCAGTTCTTC	CASSLVSGDYNEQFF
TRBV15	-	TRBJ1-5	TGTGCCACCAGTGAGAGATCTTGGCAGGGCATCAATCAGCCCCAGCATTTT	CATSERSWQGINQPQHF
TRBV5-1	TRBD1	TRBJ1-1	TGCGCCAGCAGCTTACACACAGGGGGCACTGAAGCTTTCTTT	CASSLHTGGTEAFF
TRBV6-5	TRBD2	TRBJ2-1	TGTGCCAGCAGTCTAGCGGGTTCGTACAATGAGCAGTTCTTC	CASSLAGSYNEQFF
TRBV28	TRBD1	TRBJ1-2	TGTGCCAGCAGTTTGGCTCAGGGGGCGCCAAGAAGTGGCTACACCTTC	CASSLAQGAPRSGYTF
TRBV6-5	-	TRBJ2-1	TGTGCCAGCACGAACGACGGCGGCTCCTACAATGAGCAGTTCTTC	CASTNDGGSYNEQFF
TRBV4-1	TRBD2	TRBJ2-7	TGCGCCAGCAGCCAAACTAGCGGGGCAAAATACGAGCAGTACTTC	CASSQTSGAKYEQYF
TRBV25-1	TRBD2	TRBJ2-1	TGTGCCAGCAGCACCCCGGGACTAGCTATACACAATGAGCAGTTCTTC	CASSTPGLAIHNEQFF
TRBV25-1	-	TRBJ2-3	TGTGCCAGCAGTGACACCAGGGGGGTTGAAGATACGCAGTATTTT	CASSDTRGVEDTQYF
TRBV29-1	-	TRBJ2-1	TGCAGCGTTGAAGACCCGAGCTCCTACAATGAGCAGTTCTTC	CSVEDPSSYNEQFF
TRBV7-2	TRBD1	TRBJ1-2	TGTGCCAGCAGCCAGAGAGCCCCGACAGGGGGCAACTATGGCTACACCTTC	CASSQRAPTGGNYGYTF
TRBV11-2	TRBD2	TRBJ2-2	TGTGCCAGCAGCTTTGGTTCACTAGCGGGAGGCACCGGGGAGCTGTTTTTT	CASSFGSLAGGTGELFF
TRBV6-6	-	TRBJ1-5	TGTGCCAGCAGTTACGGCAGGGTCAATCAGCCCCAGCATTTT	CASSYGRVNQPQHF
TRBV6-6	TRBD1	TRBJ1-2	TGTGCCAGCAGTCAGACAGGGTCTATAGACTATGGCTACACCTTC	CASSQTGSIDYGYTF
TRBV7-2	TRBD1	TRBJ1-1	TGTGCCAGCAGCTCGGGGCCAGGGGGATGGACTGAAGCTTTCTTT	CASSSGPGGWTEAFF
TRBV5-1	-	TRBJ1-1	TGCGCCAGCAGCCGAGACAGGACGAACACTGAAGCTTTCTTT	CASSRDRTNTEAFF
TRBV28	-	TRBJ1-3	TGTGCCAGCACCCCTCCGGGGAGGTCTGGAAACACCATATATTTT	CASTPPGRSGNTIYF
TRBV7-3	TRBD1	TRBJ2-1	TGTGCCAGCAGCTTCACAGGGGGTGAGCAGTTCTTC	CASSFTGGEQFF
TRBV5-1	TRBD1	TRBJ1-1	TGCGCCAGCAGCGAAATCACAGGGGGAACCGACACTGAAGCTTTCTTT	CASSEITGGTDTEAFF
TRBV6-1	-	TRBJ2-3	TGTGCCAGCAGTGAAGAGGGGTATACGCAGTATTTT	CASSEEGYTQYF
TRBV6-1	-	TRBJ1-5	TGTGCCAGCAGTGAATTTGGGTTTGGAGAGCCCCAGCATTTT	CASSEFGFGEPQHF
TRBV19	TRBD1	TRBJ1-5	TGTGCCAGTAGTTTTTTAGCAGGGGGTTTGGAGCAGCCCCAGCATTTT	CASSFLAGGLEQPQHF
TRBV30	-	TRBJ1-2	TGTGCCTGGAGGTTTGGCGGTGGCTACACCTTC	CAWRFGGGYTF
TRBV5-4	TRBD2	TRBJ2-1	TGTGCCAGCAGCGGTTTAGCGGGGGGGAGCTCCTACAATGAGCAGTTCTTC	CASSGLAGGSSYNEQFF
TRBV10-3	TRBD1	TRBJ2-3	TGTGCCATCAGAAGGACAGGGGGCACAGATACGCAGTATTTT	CAIRRTGGTDTQYF
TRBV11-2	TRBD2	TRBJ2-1	TGTGCCAGCAGCTTAGGGGTGTCTAGCGGGAGCCTCGAGATAAATGAGCAGTTCTTC	CASSLGVSSGSLEINEQFF
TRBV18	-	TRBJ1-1	TGTGCCAGCTCACCCTCTGGACAGCGTGACACTGAAGCTTTCTTT	CASSPSGQRDTEAFF
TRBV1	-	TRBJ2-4	TGCACCAGCAGCCATCAGGTGAGGACAAGTCCAAACATTCAGTACTTC	CTSSHQVRTSPNIQYF
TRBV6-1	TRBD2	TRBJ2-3	TGTGCCAGCAGTCCCTGGACTAGCGGCACAGATACGCAGTATTTT	CASSPWTSGTDTQYF
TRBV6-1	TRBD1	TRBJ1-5	TGTGCCAGCAGTGTCAGGGGGCGCGGTCAGCCCCAGCATTTT	CASSVRGRGQPQHF
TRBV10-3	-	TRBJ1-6	TGTGCCATCAGTAGCGGGGACAACTCCTATAATTCACCCCTCCACTTT	CAISSGDNSYNSPLHF
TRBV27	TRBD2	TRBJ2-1	TGTGCCAGCAGTTTACGACTAGCGGAAGGATTCAATGAGCAGTTCTTC	CASSLRLAEGFNEQFF
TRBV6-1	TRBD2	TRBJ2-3	TGTGCCAGCAGTGAAATCTGGGGGGGAACAGATACGCAGTATTTT	CASSEIWGGTDTQYF
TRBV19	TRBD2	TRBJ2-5	TGTGCCAGTAGTATAACGGGAACTAGCGGGGGAGCCCCGTACCAAGAGACCCAGTACTTC	CASSITGTSGGAPYQETQYF
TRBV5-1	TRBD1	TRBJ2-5	TGCGCCAGCAGCTCTACGGGACAGGGGGCTGGCGAGACCCAGTACTTC	CASSSTGQGAGETQYF
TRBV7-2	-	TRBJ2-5	TGTGCCAGCAGACTCAACCAAGAGACCCAGTACTTC	CASRLNQETQYF
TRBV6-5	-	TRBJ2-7	TGTGCCAGCAGTTCTCCGGCTGGGGCGGGATCCTACGAGCAGTACTTC	CASSSPAGAGSYEQYF
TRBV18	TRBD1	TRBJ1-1	TGTGCCAGCTCAACCCTCCAGGGGGAAGGCACTGAAGCTTTCTTT	CASSTLQGEGTEAFF
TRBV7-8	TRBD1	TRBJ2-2	TGTGCCAGCAGCCGACAGGGGGCAATCACCGGGGAGCTGTTTTTT	CASSRQGAITGELFF
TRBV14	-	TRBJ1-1	TGTGCCAGCAGCTCATGGGGGGGCGCTTGGGTCACTGAAGCTTTCTTT	CASSSWGGAWVTEAFF
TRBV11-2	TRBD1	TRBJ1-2	TGTGCCAGCAGCTTAGCTTTCCGGGACAGGGTTAATTCTAACTATGGCTACACCTTC	CASSLAFRDRVNSNYGYTF
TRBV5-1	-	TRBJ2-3	TGCGCCAGCAGCTTGGAGGGGAGGACCACAGATACGCAGTATTTT	CASSLEGRTTDTQYF
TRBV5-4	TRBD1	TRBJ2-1	TGTGCCAGCAGCTTCCGCAGGGGGCGAGGTGTTAATGAGCAGTTCTTC	CASSFRRGRGVNEQFF
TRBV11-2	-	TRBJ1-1	TGTGCCAGCAGCTTGGGGGGGGAGGTGAACACTGAAGCTTTCTTT	CASSLGGEVNTEAFF
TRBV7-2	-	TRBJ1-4	TGTGCCAGCAGCAGACAGTTCGGAACTAATGAAAAACTGTTTTTT	CASSRQFGTNEKLFF
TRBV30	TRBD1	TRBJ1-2	TGTGCCTGGAGTGTACAGGGGAGAGGCTCTAACTATGGCTACACCTTC	CAWSVQGRGSNYGYTF
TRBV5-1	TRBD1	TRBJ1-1	TGCGCCAGCAGCACAGGGGGCAACACTGAAGCTTTCTTT	CASSTGGNTEAFF
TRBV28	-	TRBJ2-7	TGTGCCAGCAGCCTCGGGCAGGGGGGCTCCTACGAGCAGTACTTC	CASSLGQGGSYEQYF
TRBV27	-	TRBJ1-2	TGTGCCAGCTCGCCCCAACCTAGCGGAGATGGCTACACCTTC	CASSPQPSGDGYTF
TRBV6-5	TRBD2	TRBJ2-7	TGTGCCAGCAGTGCGGGACTAGCGGTTTGGTACGAGCAGTACTTC	CASSAGLAVWYEQYF
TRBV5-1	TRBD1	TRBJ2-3	TGCGCCAGCAGCTTTTCAGGGGGCCGTACAGATACGCAGTATTTT	CASSFSGGRTDTQYF
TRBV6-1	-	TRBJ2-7	TGTGCCAGCAGTGAAGGAGGTAGCGGAGGTACCTACGAGCAGTACTTC	CASSEGGSGGTYEQYF